Following are 17 T cell receptor beta chains from one sample sequenced in a study of regulatory T cells in long-lasting Graves disease. Time point of the sample: newly diagnosed GD, antithyroid drugs for less than 3 months. From PBMCs, RNA was extracted and then used to make the TCR library. With iRepertoire HTBI primers and Arm-PCR of CDR3 regions, TCR beta libraries were built. In TCRdb, the multiplex PCR reads were re-called with MiXCR into one record per CDR3 protein. The sample carries around 450,000 distinct CDR3 sequences, about 15% recorded once. These data also featured in a second study, about T cells in Graves' hyperthyroidism and ophthalmopathy.

The sequences come from peripheral blood mononuclear cells (PBMCs), collected at new diagnosis, from a patient treated with antithyroid drugs. The receptor source for this set is a woman aged 40-49 years with Graves disease.

The CDR3 here is CASSPDRGIHNEQFF. The CDR3 region has the DNA TGTGCCAGCAGCCCGGACAGGGGGATCCACAATGAGCAGTTCTTC. The chain combines TRBV7-3 with TRBJ2-1, with 10 bases identical to TRBD1. Germline loops: CDR1 SGHTA, CDR2 FQGTGA. J gave up 5 bases and V 5 bases, and 6 bases lay outside the gene matches. This CDR3 has 15 amino acids. The full variable domain, its missing parts supplied by reference TRBV7-3 and TRBJ2-1, is GAGVSQTPSNKVTEKGKYVELRCDPISGHTALYWYRQSLGQGPEFLIYFQGTGAADDSGLPNDRFFAVRPEGSVSTLKIQRTERGDSAVYLCASSPDRGIHNEQFFGPGTRLTVL.

The table lists this clonotype with many counts. CDR3 nucleotide sequence: TGTGCCAGCAGTCCGCTACCCTATACTAGCGGTAGAGACACAGATACGCAGTATTTT. Protein: CASSPLPYTSGRDTDTQYF. The chain links TRBV28 to TRBJ2-3, with 8 bases fitting TRBD2. The V segment lost 5 bases and the J segment 2 bases; nucleotides outside the gene matches: 18. Germline loops: CDR1 MDHEN, CDR2 SYDVKM. The CDR3 has 19 residues.

This chain uses TRBV29-1 with TRBJ2-5; D perhaps matches TRBD1 (6 bases). Deletions cut 4 bases from V and 4 bases from J, with 16 bases between. Per germline, CDR1 SQVTM and CDR2 ANQGSEA. This CDR3 is built from 14 residues. Here the CDR3 reads CSVGDRQAGETQYF. The CDR3 nucleotides are TGCAGCGTTGGAGACCGACAGGCTGGAGAGACCCAGTACTTC.

The rearrangement links TRBV28 to TRBJ2-4, with 10 bases lining up with TRBD1. The CDR3 loop spans 14 amino acids. CDR1 MDHEN and CDR2 SYDVKM come from the germline V gene. J lost 6 bases, V lost 4 bases, and 3 bases had no gene match. CDR3 in DNA: TGTGCCAGCAGTTCCGGGACAGGGGTAAACATTCAGTACTTC. It codes for CASSSGTGVNIQYF.

The chain carries TRBV29-1 and TRBJ2-3; 10 bases align to TRBD2. The CDR3 runs 15 residues. The V gene's germline CDR1 is SQVTM and CDR2 ANQGSEA. Germline trimming cut 3 bases from V and 3 bases from J; bases unmatched to any gene: 6. The CDR3 nucleotides read TGCAGCGTTGAGGGAGGACTAGCGGCTACAGATACGCAGTATTTT. Protein sequence: CSVEGGLAATDTQYF.

In its sample, this clonotype was seen a few times. A much larger clonotype is one base distant, so this may be a read error. V usage is TRBV20-1 and J usage is TRBJ2-3; TRBD1 or TRBD2 may be the D gene (5 bases each). The CDR3 covers 12 residues. Germline CDR1 reads DFQATT; CDR2 reads SNEGSKA (reference sequence). V lost 4 bases to trimming and J lost 10 bases, with 15 bases between them. This CDR3 reads CSAMGPAGAQYF. The CDR3 DNA follows: TGCAGTGCTATGGGACCGGCAGGTGCGCAGTATTTT.

In this sample, this clonotype turned up a few times. This chain connects TRBV19 to TRBJ1-2; D ambiguous. V was trimmed by 7 bases and J by 4 bases, leaving 16 bases between them. Germline CDR1 is LNHDA and CDR2 is SQIVND (reference sequence). The CDR3 is 14 residues long. The CDR3 protein is CASIPLGNPYGYTF. In nucleotides, the CDR3 is TGTGCCAGTATTCCCTTGGGGAACCCCTATGGCTACACCTTC. The complete variable domain, with remaining parts taken from reference TRBV19 and TRBJ1-2, reads DGGITQSPKYLFRKEGQNVTLSCEQNLNHDAMYWYRQDPGQGLRLIYYSQIVNDFQKGDIAEGYSVSREKKESFPLTVTSAQKNPTAFYLCASIPLGNPYGYTFGSGTRLTVV.

The table lists this clonotype with a few counts. The V and J genes are TRBV7-8 and TRBJ2-7; 7 bases are shared with TRBD2. Germline assignment: CDR1 SGHVS and CDR2 FQNEAQ. This CDR3 has 15 residues. Losses at the gene ends were 0 bases for V and 2 bases for J; bases not matched to a gene: 4. CDR3 sequence (DNA): TGTGCCAGCAGCTTAGCGGGAGGGCCCCCCTACGAGCAGTACTTC. It translates to CASSLAGGPPYEQYF.

This clonotype was detected ten times or more. This chain uses TRBV7-9 with TRBJ2-3, with a weak D call TRBD1 (6 bases). Germline CDR1 is SEHNR and CDR2 is FQNEAQ (reference sequence). The germline V and J ends were trimmed by 4 bases and 0 bases, with 14 bases remaining between them. This CDR3 has 16 residues. This CDR3 is CASSSWDKTSTDTQYF. The CDR3 bases are TGTGCCAGCAGCTCCTGGGACAAGACTAGCACAGATACGCAGTATTTT.

This clonotype has at least ten counts. CDR3 bases: TGTGCCAGCAGTGTCCTCGGGACAGGGGGCTACGAGCAGTACTTC. Translating it yields CASSVLGTGGYEQYF. The V and J genes are TRBV28 and TRBJ2-7; 11 nucleotides match TRBD1. The junction had 6 bases not matched to a gene; V was cut back by 5 bases and J by 3 bases. The CDR3 covers 15 residues. In germline, CDR1 is MDHEN, CDR2 SYDVKM.

There are many counts of this clonotype. This chain uses TRBV6-2 or TRBV6-3 with TRBJ2-7; D call uncertain. The CDR3 is 14 residues long. The ends were cut back, 5 bases at V and 2 bases at J, with 13 bases in the middle. The germline gives CDR1 MNHEY, CDR2 SVGEGT. CDR3 in DNA: TGTGCCAGCAGTGGAAAAGGTTCAACCTACGAGCAGTACTTC. As protein: CASSGKGSTYEQYF.

The chain recombines TRBV7-2 with TRBJ2-7; the D call may be TRBD1 or TRBD2 (5 bases each). The germline V gene has CDR1 SGHTA and CDR2 FQGNSA. This CDR3 has 15 residues. V lost 5 bases, J lost 2 bases, and 16 bases lay in between. The CDR3 DNA reads TGTGCCAGCAGCGCAGCCGGGACGGTTACCTACGAGCAGTACTTC. Translating it yields CASSAAGTVTYEQYF.

The chain joins TRBV7-3 to TRBJ2-5, with TRBD1 identical over 9 bases. The V and J ends lost 4 bases and 3 bases, in that order; junction bases with no gene match: 6. From germline, CDR1 is SGHTA and CDR2 FQGTGA. CDR3 length: 15 amino acids. The CDR3 loop reads CASSSTGGQEETQYF. DNA of the CDR3: TGTGCCAGCAGCTCTACAGGGGGCCAGGAAGAGACCCAGTACTTC.

This clonotype came up many times. The chain combines TRBV20-1 with TRBJ2-1; D unresolved. The V gene's germline CDR1 is DFQATT and CDR2 SNEGSKA (reference sequence). This CDR3 spans 12 amino acids. V dropped 3 bases and J dropped 5 bases, with 8 bases sitting between them. DNA for the CDR3: TGCAGTGCTAGGCTACAGCACAATGAGCAGTTCTTC. Amino acid sequence: CSARLQHNEQFF.

This clonotype was picked up many times. The chain is built from TRBV29-1 and TRBJ1-2; 9 bases are a match to TRBD1. After removal of 6 bases from V and 5 bases from J, the junction contained 7 bases not matched to a gene. The CDR3 has 13 residues. The germline CDR1 and CDR2 sequences are SQVTM and ANQGSEA. The CDR3 DNA follows: TGCAGCGTGGGGACAGGGTCCTCGTATGGCTACACCTTC. Amino acids: CSVGTGSSYGYTF.

This clonotype was observed many times. V is TRBV18 and J is TRBJ2-3, with 8 bases lining up with TRBD1. V was clipped by 4 bases and J by 0 bases; unmatched bases: 6. This CDR3 spans 16 amino acids. The germline V gene has CDR1 KGHSH and CDR2 LQKENI. Here the CDR3 reads CASSRQGSPSTDTQYF. The DNA of the CDR3 is TGTGCCAGCTCACGACAGGGGTCACCTAGCACAGATACGCAGTATTTT.

This clonotype was seen many times. V usage is TRBV18 and J usage is TRBJ2-5, with 7 bases that match TRBD2. The trim removed 0 bases at V and 1 base at J, leaving 8 bases unmatched. Germline V gene lookup returns CDR1 KGHSH and CDR2 LQKENI. The length of the CDR3 is 17 residues. The CDR3: CASSPPTGEGLQETQYF. The CDR3 nucleotides read TGTGCCAGCTCACCACCAACGGGGGAGGGCCTCCAAGAGACCCAGTACTTC.